These 14 T cell receptor beta chains came from one sample sequenced in a study of cytomegalovirus exposure and HLA in healthy donors. Sequencing was performed with immunoSEQ multiplex PCR; in TCRdb, only in-frame clones are kept and a portion is missing. The sample has some 160,000 clones; 70% to 90% are singletons. What was sequenced was PBMCs. These receptors came from a man aged 18 to 35 in good health and CMV-seronegative.

This clone was seen a single time. The chain joins TRBV30 to TRBJ2-1, with 9 positions matching TRBD1. This CDR3 contains 15 residues. After removal of 4 bases from V and 4 bases from J, the junction contained 8 bases not matched to a gene. CDR1 is GTSNPN and CDR2 is SVGIG in the germline V gene (reference sequence). The DNA of the CDR3 is TGTGCCTGGAAACGGGACAGGGCTAAATACAATGAGCAGTTCTTC. Translating it yields CAWKRDRAKYNEQFF.

The chain carries TRBV6-5 and TRBJ2-5, with D tentatively TRBD1 (6 bases). Germline values: CDR1 MNHEY, CDR2 SVGAGI. The CDR3 length is 14 residues. The V gene lost 6 bases and the J gene lost 4 bases, with 15 bases spanning the gap. CDR3 residues: CASSRQVQGETQYF. As DNA, the CDR3 is TGTGCCAGCAGCCGACAGGTCCAGGGAGAGACCCAGTACTTC.

This chain joins TRBV2 and TRBJ2-5; TRBD2 aligns across 8 bases. CDR1 and CDR2 (germline): SNHLY, FYNNEI. The CDR3 is made up of 14 amino acids. J gave up 1 base and V 11 bases, and 9 bases lay outside the gene matches. The CDR3 reads CAGREDRGQETQYF. CDR3 DNA: TGTGCCGGGCGGGAGGATAGGGGCCAAGAGACCCAGTACTTC.

A few counts support this clone. V usage is TRBV27 and J usage is TRBJ2-7; possible D gene TRBD2, 5 bases. The CDR3 has 14 residues. Trimming removed 2 bases from V and 2 bases from J, with 10 bases in between. CDR1 is MNHEY, CDR2 SMNVEV, per germline (reference sequence). In nucleotides, the CDR3 is TGTGCCAGCAGTTTAGGCGGGCAGACCTACGAGCAGTACTTC. It specifies CASSLGGQTYEQYF.

The genes are TRBV28 and TRBJ1-2; no clear D. V was cut by 1 base and J by 1 base, with 7 bases left in between. The germline V gene encodes CDR1 MDHEN and CDR2 SYDVKM. This CDR3 is built from 14 residues. This CDR3 reads CASSLYAINYGYTF. In DNA form, the CDR3 reads TGTGCCAGCAGTTTATACGCGATTAACTATGGCTACACCTTC.

This clone was detected only once. The chain recombines TRBV25-1 with TRBJ1-2; weak D call: TRBD1 (6 bases). With 5 bases removed from V and 7 bases from J, the gap between germline ends came to 14 bases. Per germline, CDR1 MGHDK and CDR2 SYGVNS. CDR3 size: 13 residues. The CDR3 region is CASSSGVMGGYTF. In DNA, the CDR3 is TGTGCCAGCAGTTCAGGGGTGATGGGTGGCTACACCTTC.

The chain links TRBV25-1 to TRBJ2-2, with a weak D call TRBD1 (5 bases). The germline V and J ends were trimmed by 6 bases and 4 bases, with 18 bases remaining between them. This CDR3 region has 16 residues. The germline V gene has CDR1 MGHDK and CDR2 SYGVNS. This chain's CDR3 is CASRAGKGKLTGELFF. The CDR3 DNA reads TGTGCCAGCAGGGCAGGGAAGGGGAAGCTCACCGGGGAGCTGTTTTTT.

CDR3 sequence reads: CASSSRQGWYLFF. CDR3 coding DNA: TGTGCCAGCAGCTCCCGACAGGGGTGGTATCTGTTTTTT. V gene TRBV5-6 combines with J gene TRBJ1-4, with 8 bases aligning to TRBD1. The J segment lost 14 bases and the V segment lost 3 bases, leaving 9 bases of the junction unmatched. Germline-derived CDR1 and CDR2 are SGHDT and YYEEEE. The CDR3 runs to 13 residues. The variable domain in full, completed from reference TRBV5-6 and TRBJ1-4, reads DAGVTQSPTHLIKTRGQQVTLRCSPKSGHDTVSWYQQALGQGPQFIFQYYEEEERQRGNFPDRFSGHQFPNYSSELNVNALLLGDSALYLCASSSRQGWYLFFGSGTQLSVL.

The chain uses TRBV7-9 and TRBJ2-5, with D unclear. V was pared by 5 bases and J by 0 bases, with 13 bases between. Germline V lookup: CDR1 SEHNR, CDR2 FQNEAQ (reference sequence). The CDR3 loop spans 15 amino acids. The CDR3, as DNA: TGTGCCAGCAGCCGATCCTTAGACAACCAAGAGACCCAGTACTTC. It is translated as CASSRSLDNQETQYF.

The rearrangement uses TRBV6-1 and TRBJ2-4, with 11 bases identical to TRBD2. The J segment lost 2 bases and the V segment lost 3 bases, leaving 3 bases of the junction unmatched. Per the germline V gene, CDR1 is MNHNS and CDR2 is SASEGT. This CDR3 contains 16 residues. The CDR3 reads CASSELAGGPKNIQYF. CDR3 DNA sequence: TGTGCCAGCAGTGAGTTAGCGGGGGGGCCCAAAAACATTCAGTACTTC.

The CDR3 sequence: CASSQDPPALAYLSDTQYF. The CDR3 DNA is TGCGCCAGCAGCCAAGATCCACCCGCACTAGCGTATCTGTCAGATACGCAGTATTTT. The rearrangement joins TRBV4-1 to TRBJ2-3; 7 bases align to TRBD2. CDR1 and CDR2 from the germline V gene are MGHRA and YSYEKL. J was trimmed by 4 bases and V by 0 bases; bases with no gene match: 16. This CDR3 has 19 amino acids.

This clone has only a few counts. The chain links TRBV7-9 to TRBJ2-7; 7 bases fit TRBD1. The CDR3 extends over 14 amino acids. The V gene's germline CDR1 is SEHNR and CDR2 FQNEAQ (reference sequence). The trim removed 1 base at V and 0 bases at J, leaving 0 bases unmatched. CDR3 DNA sequence: TGTGCCAGCAGCTTAGGGGACAGCTCCTACGAGCAGTACGTC. Amino acids: CASSLGDSSYEQYV.

The J gene is TRBJ2-3, the V gene TRBV6-5, with D possibly being TRBD1 (5 bases). The germline gives CDR1 MNHEY, CDR2 SVGAGI. This CDR3 is 14 amino acids long. Trimming stripped 2 bases from V and 7 bases from J, with 13 bases between. The CDR3 sequence is CASSYGASRYTQYF. In DNA, the CDR3 is TGTGCCAGCAGTTACGGGGCCTCCCGATATACGCAGTATTTT.

The chain uses TRBV7-2 and TRBJ1-3; D ambiguous. This CDR3 is built from 14 residues. Trimming shortened V by 3 bases and J by 1 base, and 7 bases separated the two germline ends. Germline values: CDR1 SGHTA, CDR2 FQGNSA. The CDR3 sequence: CASSLGGSGNTIYF. The CDR3 coding sequence is TGTGCCAGCAGCTTGGGAGGGTCTGGAAACACCATATATTTT.